The 16 T cell receptor beta chains below come from one sample, sequenced in a study of shared clonotypes between healthy human individuals. Selected positively for CCR7 and CD45RO-negative, naive CD8 cells excluded terminally differentiated effector memory CD45RA+ cells. Profiled with immunoSEQ multiplex PCR; TCRdb holds only in-frame clones, not every one. The sample lists millions of clones, about 93% occurring once. Sequencing was done on a sample of naive CD8+ T cells from PBMCs. The receptor set was obtained from a man aged 18-30 years in good health. Some clones in this sample may be carry-over from other donors' samples.

This clone occurred once. The chain employs TRBV13 and TRBJ2-3; TRBD2 matches 8 bases. CDR1 is PRHDT, CDR2 FYEKMQ, per germline (reference sequence). Losses at the gene ends were 1 base for V and 4 bases for J; bases not matched to a gene: 4. The CDR3 sequence is 15 residues long. In nucleotides, the CDR3 is TGTGCCAGCAGCTTAGCGGGAGGGCCCGCAGATACGCAGTATTTT. Translated, it gives CASSLAGGPADTQYF.

This chain links TRBV9 with TRBJ2-5, with a possible D match to TRBD2 (5 bases). The CDR3 runs to 16 residues. V was pared by 0 bases and J by 2 bases, with 14 bases between. Germline V gene sequence: CDR1 SGDLS, CDR2 YYNGEE. The DNA for the CDR3 is TGTGCCAGCAGCGTAGACCAGCGGAGCCATCAAGAGACCCAGTACTTC. It encodes CASSVDQRSHQETQYF.

The chain carries TRBV5-4 and TRBJ2-7; D may be TRBD1 (6 bases). V was cut by 4 bases and J by 0 bases, with 14 bases left in between. This CDR3 comprises 15 residues. Germline CDR1 and CDR2: SGHNT and YYREEE (reference sequence). CDR3 DNA sequence: TGTGCCAGCAGCGCAAGAGGGGGACACTCCTACGAGCAGTACTTC. This gives the protein CASSARGGHSYEQYF.

This chain links TRBV19 with TRBJ2-7; the D is unclear. Per the germline V gene, CDR1 is LNHDA and CDR2 is SQIVND (reference sequence). CDR3 length: 8 residues. With 9 bases removed from V and 3 bases from J, the gap between germline ends came to 0 bases. The CDR3: CASYEQYF. CDR3 nucleotides: TGTGCCAGCTACGAGCAGTACTTC.

CDR3 DNA sequence: TGTGCCAGCAGCGCTTATGGGGATACGCAGTATTTT. Translating gives CASSAYGDTQYF. The chain is built from TRBV9 and TRBJ2-3, with D unresolved. V gave up 3 bases and J gave up 6 bases, with 8 bases separating them. Germline CDR1 SGDLS, CDR2 YYNGEE. The CDR3 spans 12 residues.

The CDR3 reads CASSLPDSWSSYNEQFF. In nucleotides, the CDR3 is TGTGCCAGCAGCCTACCGGACTCCTGGAGCTCCTACAATGAGCAGTTCTTC. The chain employs TRBV7-9 and TRBJ2-1, with TRBD2 as a possible D gene (5 bases). There are 17 residues in the CDR3. V gave up 5 bases and J gave up 0 bases, with 17 bases separating them. Germline V gene data show CDR1 as SEHNR and CDR2 as FQNEAQ (reference sequence). Full variable domain (rest looked up from reference TRBV7-9 and TRBJ2-1): DTGVSQNPRHKITKRGQNVTFRCDPISEHNRLYWYRQTLGQGPEFLTYFQNEAQLEKSRLLSDRFSAERPKGSFSTLEIQRTEQGDSAMYLCASSLPDSWSSYNEQFFGPGTRLTVL.

CDR3 protein: CASSPVPPGIVLETQYF. DNA for the CDR3: TGTGCCAGCAGCCCCGTTCCCCCGGGGATTGTGTTAGAGACCCAGTACTTC. The chain is built from TRBV27 and TRBJ2-5; tentatively, D is TRBD2 (5 bases). CDR3 length equals 17 residues. V lost 6 bases and J 4 bases, leaving 24 bases between the germline ends. From germline, CDR1 is MNHEY and CDR2 SMNVEV (reference sequence).

The rearrangement joins TRBV6-6 to TRBJ2-4, with a tentative D call TRBD2 (5 bases). Germline V gene lookup returns CDR1 MNHNY and CDR2 SVGAGI (reference sequence). The CDR3 is 14 amino acids. Between the trimmed V and J ends, which lost 7 bases and 2 bases, there was a span of 12 bases. The CDR3 DNA sequence: TGTGCCAGCAATGACCTCGGGACCAAAAACATTCAGTACTTC. This gives the protein CASNDLGTKNIQYF.

The rearrangement uses TRBV11-3 and TRBJ2-2; no firm D call. The CDR3 has 14 amino acids. Trimming took 2 bases from V and 5 from J, leaving 9 bases between them. CDR1 and CDR2 (germline): SGHNT, YENEEA. CDR3 in amino acids: CASSLRTGTGELFF. The CDR3 DNA reads as TGTGCCAGCAGCTTACGAACCGGAACCGGGGAGCTGTTTTTT. The variable domain in full, with the rest retrieved from reference TRBV11-3 and TRBJ2-2, is EAGVVQSPRYKIIEKKQPVAFWCNPISGHNTLYWYLQNLGQGPELLIRYENEEAVDDSQLPKDRFSAERLKGVDSTLKIQPAELGDSAVYLCASSLRTGTGELFFGEGSRLTVL.

The V gene is TRBV2, the J gene TRBJ1-5; D is unclear. Germline V gene data show CDR1 as SNHLY and CDR2 as FYNNEI. The germline V and J ends were trimmed by 4 bases and 1 base, with 11 bases remaining between them. CDR3 length: 15 residues. This CDR3 reads CASSVSGNSNQPQHF. The CDR3 DNA is TGTGCCAGCAGTGTGTCTGGGAACAGCAATCAGCCCCAGCATTTT.

The rearrangement joins TRBV7-9 to TRBJ2-7, with a weak D call TRBD2 (5 bases). The CDR3 runs 15 residues. The germline V and J ends were trimmed by 0 bases and 1 base, with 10 bases remaining between them. Germline V CDR1 and CDR2: SEHNR, FQNEAQ (reference sequence). The CDR3 protein is CASSLATGGSYEQYF. DNA of the CDR3: TGTGCCAGCAGCTTAGCGACGGGCGGGTCCTACGAGCAGTACTTC.

V gene TRBV27 combines with J gene TRBJ2-1, with 7 nucleotides matching TRBD2. Germline V gives CDR1 MNHEY, CDR2 SMNVEV (reference sequence). V gave up 8 bases and J gave up 3 bases; unmatched junction bases: 7. The CDR3 extends over 14 amino acids. DNA of the CDR3: TGTGCCAGCTCGAACCGGGACTACTACAATGAGCAGTTCTTC. Its translation: CASSNRDYYNEQFF.

DNA of the CDR3: TGTGCCAGCAGCTTATTAGTGTCGGACAGGGGTCTTAATGAGCAGTTCTTC. This sequence encodes CASSLLVSDRGLNEQFF. The V call is TRBV7-9, the J call TRBJ2-1; 9 bases line up with TRBD1. The CDR3 has 17 residues. Looked up from germline, CDR1 is SEHNR and CDR2 is FQNEAQ (reference sequence). The ends lost 2 bases at V and 7 bases at J; junction bases unmatched: 12.

The V and J genes are TRBV5-1 and TRBJ2-2; 10 bases fit TRBD1. J gave up 1 base and V 2 bases, and 8 bases lay outside the gene matches. CDR3 length: 18 amino acids. Per the germline V gene, CDR1 is SGHRS and CDR2 is YFSETQ. The CDR3 here is CASSFLPGQGMNTGELFF. CDR3 coding DNA: TGCGCCAGCAGCTTCCTCCCGGGACAGGGGATGAACACCGGGGAGCTGTTTTTT.

The chain joins TRBV5-1 to TRBJ1-1; no clear D. Germline V CDR1 and CDR2: SGHRS, YFSETQ. The CDR3 is 13 residues long. Between the trimmed V and J ends, which lost 4 bases and 3 bases, there was a span of 10 bases. The CDR3 DNA reads TGCGCCAGCAGCACAAATAGGGACACTGAAGCTTTCTTT. It is translated as CASSTNRDTEAFF.

The gene calls are TRBV10-1 and TRBJ2-7; TRBD1 is a possible D gene (6 bases). CDR3 length equals 17 residues. CDR1 and CDR2 (germline): WNHNN, SYGVQD (reference sequence). Trimming cost V 0 bases and J 0 bases, with 15 bases left between them. The chain's CDR3 is CASSESLPGQVSYEQYF. DNA of the CDR3: TGCGCCAGCAGTGAGTCCTTGCCGGGACAAGTCTCCTACGAGCAGTACTTC.